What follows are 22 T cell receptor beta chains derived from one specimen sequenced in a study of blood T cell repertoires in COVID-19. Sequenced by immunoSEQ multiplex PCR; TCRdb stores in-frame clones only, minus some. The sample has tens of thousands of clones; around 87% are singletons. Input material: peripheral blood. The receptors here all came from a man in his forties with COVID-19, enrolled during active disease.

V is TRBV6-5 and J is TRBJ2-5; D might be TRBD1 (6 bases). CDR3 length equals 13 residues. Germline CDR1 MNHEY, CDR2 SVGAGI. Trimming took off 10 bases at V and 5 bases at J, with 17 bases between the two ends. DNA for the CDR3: TGTGCCACCAAGCTAACAGGGCTCGAGACCCAGTACTTC. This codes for CATKLTGLETQYF.

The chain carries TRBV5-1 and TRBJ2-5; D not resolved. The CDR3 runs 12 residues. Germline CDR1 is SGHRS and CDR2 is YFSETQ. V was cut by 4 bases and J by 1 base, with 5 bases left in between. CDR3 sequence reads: CASSLSQETQYF. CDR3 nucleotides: TGCGCCAGCAGCCTATCCCAAGAGACCCAGTACTTC. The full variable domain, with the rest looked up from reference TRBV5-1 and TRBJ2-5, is KAGVTQTPRYLIKTRGQQVTLSCSPISGHRSVSWYQQTPGQGLQFLFEYFSETQRNKGNFPGRFSGRQFSNSRSEMNVSTLELGDSALYLCASSLSQETQYFGPGTRLLVL.

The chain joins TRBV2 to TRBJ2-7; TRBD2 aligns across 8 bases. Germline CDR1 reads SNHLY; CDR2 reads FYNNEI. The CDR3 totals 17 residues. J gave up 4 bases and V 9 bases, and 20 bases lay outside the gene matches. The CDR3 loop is CASLTYAGGARGYEQYF. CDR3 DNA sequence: TGTGCCAGTCTGACTTACGCGGGGGGCGCGAGGGGATACGAGCAGTACTTC.

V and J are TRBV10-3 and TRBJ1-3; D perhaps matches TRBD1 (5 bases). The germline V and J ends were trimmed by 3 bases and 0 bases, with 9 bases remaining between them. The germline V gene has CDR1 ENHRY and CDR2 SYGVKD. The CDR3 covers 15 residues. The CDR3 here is CAISEMGGSGNTIYF. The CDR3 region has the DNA TGTGCCATCAGTGAAATGGGGGGCTCTGGAAACACCATATATTTT.

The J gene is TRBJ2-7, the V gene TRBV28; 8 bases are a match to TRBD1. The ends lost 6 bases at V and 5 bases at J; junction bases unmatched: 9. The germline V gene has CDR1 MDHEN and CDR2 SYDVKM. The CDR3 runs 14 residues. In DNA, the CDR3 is TGTGCCAGCAGCTGGCAACAGGGGGTCGACGAGCAGTACTTC. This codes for CASSWQQGVDEQYF.

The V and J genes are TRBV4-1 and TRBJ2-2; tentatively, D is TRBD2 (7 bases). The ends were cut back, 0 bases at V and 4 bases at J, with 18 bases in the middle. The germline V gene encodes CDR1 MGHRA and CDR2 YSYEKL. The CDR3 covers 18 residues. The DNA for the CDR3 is TGCGCCAGCAGCCAAGAGAGGGGGGGGATACAAGGCACCGGGGAGCTGTTTTTT. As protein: CASSQERGGIQGTGELFF.

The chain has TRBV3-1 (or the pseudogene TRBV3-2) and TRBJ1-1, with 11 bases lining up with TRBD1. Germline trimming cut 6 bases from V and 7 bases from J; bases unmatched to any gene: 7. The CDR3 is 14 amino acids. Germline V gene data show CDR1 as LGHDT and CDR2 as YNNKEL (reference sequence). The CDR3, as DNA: TGTGCCAGCAGTAGCGGACAGGGGGCTTATGAAGCTTTCTTT. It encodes CASSSGQGAYEAFF.

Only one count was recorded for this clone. Here the CDR3 reads CASSIDGPSGDLDTQYF. CDR3 nucleotide sequence: TGTGCCAGTAGTATAGATGGTCCTAGCGGGGATTTAGATACGCAGTATTTT. V is TRBV19 and J is TRBJ2-3; 9 nucleotides match TRBD2. Germline CDR1 is LNHDA and CDR2 is SQIVND (reference sequence). There are 17 residues in the CDR3. The V and J ends lost 0 bases and 5 bases, in that order; junction bases with no gene match: 9.

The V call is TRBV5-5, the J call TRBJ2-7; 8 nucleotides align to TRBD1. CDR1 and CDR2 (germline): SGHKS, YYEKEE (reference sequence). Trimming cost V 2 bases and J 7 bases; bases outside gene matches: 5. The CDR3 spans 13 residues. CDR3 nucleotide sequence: TGTGCCAGCAGCTTTCTACAGGGGGGAGAGCAGTACTTC. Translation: CASSFLQGGEQYF.

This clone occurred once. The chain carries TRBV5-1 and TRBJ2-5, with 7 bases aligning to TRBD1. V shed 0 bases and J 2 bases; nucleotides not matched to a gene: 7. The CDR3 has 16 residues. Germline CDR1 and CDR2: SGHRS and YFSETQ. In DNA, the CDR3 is TGCGCCAGCAGCTTGGCTCCCGGGACAGAACAAGAGACCCAGTACTTC. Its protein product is CASSLAPGTEQETQYF.

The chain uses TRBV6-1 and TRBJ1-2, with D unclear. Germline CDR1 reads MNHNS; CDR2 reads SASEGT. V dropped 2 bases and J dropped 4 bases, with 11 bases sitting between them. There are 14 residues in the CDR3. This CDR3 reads CASSERLSGYGYTF. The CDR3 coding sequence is TGTGCCAGCAGTGAACGGTTGTCGGGCTATGGCTACACCTTC.

CDR3: CATPGTDYNEQFF. The CDR3 DNA is TGTGCCACCCCGGGGACAGACTACAATGAGCAGTTCTTC. This chain connects TRBV2 to TRBJ2-1, with TRBD1 matching 7 bases. J lost 3 bases, V lost 10 bases, and 6 bases had no gene match. The V gene's germline CDR1 is SNHLY and CDR2 FYNNEI. CDR3 length: 13 residues.

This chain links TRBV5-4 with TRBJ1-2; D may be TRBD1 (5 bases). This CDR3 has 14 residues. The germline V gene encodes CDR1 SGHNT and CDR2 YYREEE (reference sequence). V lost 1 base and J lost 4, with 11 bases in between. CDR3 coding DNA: TGTGCCAGCAGCTTGAATCAGGGTCGCTATGGCTACACCTTC. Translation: CASSLNQGRYGYTF.

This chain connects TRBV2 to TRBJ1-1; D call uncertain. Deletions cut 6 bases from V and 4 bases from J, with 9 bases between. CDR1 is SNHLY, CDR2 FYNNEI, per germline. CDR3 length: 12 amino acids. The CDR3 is CASRVGSTEAFF. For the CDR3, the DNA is TGTGCCAGCAGGGTTGGGAGCACTGAAGCTTTCTTT.

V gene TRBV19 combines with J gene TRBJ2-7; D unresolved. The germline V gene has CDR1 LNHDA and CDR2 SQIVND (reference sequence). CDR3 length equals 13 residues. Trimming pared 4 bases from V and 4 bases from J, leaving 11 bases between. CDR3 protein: CASSKANTYEQYF. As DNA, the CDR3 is TGTGCCAGTAGTAAAGCCAATACTTACGAGCAGTACTTC.

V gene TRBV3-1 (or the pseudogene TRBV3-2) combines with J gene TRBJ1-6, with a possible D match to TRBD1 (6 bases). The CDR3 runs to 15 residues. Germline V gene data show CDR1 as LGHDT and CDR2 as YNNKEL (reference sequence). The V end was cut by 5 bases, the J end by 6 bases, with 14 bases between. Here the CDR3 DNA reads TGTGCCAGCAGCGGGGGGGGCGCGGGTAATTCACCCCTCCACTTT. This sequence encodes CASSGGGAGNSPLHF.

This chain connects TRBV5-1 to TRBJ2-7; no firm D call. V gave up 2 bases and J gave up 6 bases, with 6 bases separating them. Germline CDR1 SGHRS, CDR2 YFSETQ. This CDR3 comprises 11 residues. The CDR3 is CASSLAGEQYF. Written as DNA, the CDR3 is TGCGCCAGCAGCTTAGCTGGCGAGCAGTACTTC.

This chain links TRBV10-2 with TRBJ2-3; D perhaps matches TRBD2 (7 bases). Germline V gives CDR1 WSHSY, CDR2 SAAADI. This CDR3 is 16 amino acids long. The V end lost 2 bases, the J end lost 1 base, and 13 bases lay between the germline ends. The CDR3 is CASSEGLGGGTDTQYF. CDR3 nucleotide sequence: TGCGCCAGCAGTGAGGGCCTAGGGGGGGGCACAGATACGCAGTATTTT.

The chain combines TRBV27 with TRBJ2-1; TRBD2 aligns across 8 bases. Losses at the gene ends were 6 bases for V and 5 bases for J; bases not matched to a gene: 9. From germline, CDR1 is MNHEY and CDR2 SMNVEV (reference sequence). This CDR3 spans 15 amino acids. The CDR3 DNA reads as TGTGCCAGCAGGGGATTAGCGGGGACAAACAATGAGCAGTTCTTC. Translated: CASRGLAGTNNEQFF.

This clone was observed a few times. The CDR3 loop is CASSAVESYYEQYF. In DNA, the CDR3 is TGCGCCAGCAGCGCGGTGGAGTCTTACTACGAGCAGTACTTC. This chain connects TRBV5-1 to TRBJ2-7; D is undetermined. Deletions cut 4 bases from V and 3 bases from J, with 14 bases between. The CDR3 has 14 residues. Germline V CDR1 and CDR2: SGHRS, YFSETQ.

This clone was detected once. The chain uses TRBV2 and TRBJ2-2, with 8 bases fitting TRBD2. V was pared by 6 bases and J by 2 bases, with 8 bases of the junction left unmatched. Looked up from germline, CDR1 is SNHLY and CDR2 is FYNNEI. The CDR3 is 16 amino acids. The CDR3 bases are TGTGCCAGCAGCAAAAGACTAGCGTTAAACACCGGGGAGCTGTTTTTT. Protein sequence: CASSKRLALNTGELFF.

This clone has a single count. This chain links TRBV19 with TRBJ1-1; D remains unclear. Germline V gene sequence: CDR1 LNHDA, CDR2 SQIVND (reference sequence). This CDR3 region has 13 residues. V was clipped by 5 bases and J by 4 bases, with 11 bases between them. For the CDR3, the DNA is TGTGCCAGTAGTGAGGTTTTGGGCACTGAAGCTTTCTTT. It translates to CASSEVLGTEAFF. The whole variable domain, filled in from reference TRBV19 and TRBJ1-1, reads DGGITQSPKYLFRKEGQNVTLSCEQNLNHDAMYWYRQDPGQGLRLIYYSQIVNDFQKGDIAEGYSVSREKKESFPLTVTSAQKNPTAFYLCASSEVLGTEAFFGQGTRLTVV.